This T cell receptor beta chain comes out of a study of blood T cell repertoires in COVID-19. Study in general: Sites across the United States, Italy and Spain contributed samples from acute and convalescent COVID-19.

Per the authors' pipeline: Reference gene primer amplification in the assay estimated nucleated cell counts. TCRdb's copy holds only in-frame clones and misses some; the assay was immunoSEQ multiplex PCR. The DNA was the basis for D and trimming; V, J and clone size are from that table. The data show some 91,000 clones, 60% to 85% seen once. The CDR3 runs 16 residues. Germline V gene sequence: CDR1 SGDLS, CDR2 YYNGEE. The trim removed 0 bases at V and 9 bases at J, leaving 8 bases unmatched. The gene calls are TRBV9 and TRBJ2-1; 11 bases line up with TRBD2. Sequencing used peripheral blood. The sequence came from a man aged 65-85 years with acute or convalescent COVID-19. The CDR3 reads CASSVAPSGGSSEQFF. In nucleotides, the CDR3 is TGTGCCAGCAGCGTAGCACCTAGCGGGGGGTCCAGTGAGCAGTTCTTC.